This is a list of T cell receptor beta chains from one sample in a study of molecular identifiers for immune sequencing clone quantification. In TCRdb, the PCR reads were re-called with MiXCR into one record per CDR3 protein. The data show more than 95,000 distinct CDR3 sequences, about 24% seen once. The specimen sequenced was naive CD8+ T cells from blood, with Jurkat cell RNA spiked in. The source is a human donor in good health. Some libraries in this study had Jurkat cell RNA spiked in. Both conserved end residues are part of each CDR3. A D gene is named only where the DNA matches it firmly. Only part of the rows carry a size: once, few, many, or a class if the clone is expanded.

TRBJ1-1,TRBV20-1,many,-,TGCAGTGCTAGAAGTCAGACGGGGAACACTGAAGCTTTCTTT,CSARSQTGNTEAFF
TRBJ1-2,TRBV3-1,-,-,TGTGCCAGCAGCCTGTTCCCGATCTACACCTTC,CASSLFPIYTF
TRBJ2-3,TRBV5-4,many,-,TGTGCCAGCAGCTTCACAGGGCACACAGATACGCAGTATTTT,CASSFTGHTDTQYF
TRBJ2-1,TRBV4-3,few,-,TGCGCCAGCAGCCAAGATAGGGGGGGGGCCTACAATGAGCAGTTCTTC,CASSQDRGGAYNEQFF
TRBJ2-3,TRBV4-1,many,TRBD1,TGCGCCAGCAGTCTGAGGGGGGACAGGGGGCTGGTTGATACGCAGTATTTT,CASSLRGDRGLVDTQYF
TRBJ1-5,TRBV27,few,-,TGTGCCAGCAGTTCGGACGGCTTAGAGCCCCAGCATTTT,CASSSDGLEPQHF
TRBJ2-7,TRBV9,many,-,TGTGCCAGCAGCGTAGCGTCGGCGTTGGCCCACGAGCAGTACTTC,CASSVASALAHEQYF
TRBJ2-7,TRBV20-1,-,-,TGCAGTGCTAGTCCACAGGGCTACGAGCAGTACTTC,CSASPQGYEQYF
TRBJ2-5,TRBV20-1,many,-,TGCAGTGCTAGAGTTTCAGGCCGCCAAGAGACCCAGTACTTC,CSARVSGRQETQYF
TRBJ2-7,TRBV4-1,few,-,TGCGCCAGCAGCCAAGTGCTGTCCAGGGTCGCCTACGAGCAGTACTTC,CASSQVLSRVAYEQYF
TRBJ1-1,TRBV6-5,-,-,TGTGCCAGCAGCGTCGAGGTGGGGGTGGTGAGGACTGAAGCTTTCTTT,CASSVEVGVVRTEAFF
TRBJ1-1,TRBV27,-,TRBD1,TGTGCCAGCAGTTTAGGACAGGGGGCGCTCACTGAAGCTTTCTTT,CASSLGQGALTEAFF
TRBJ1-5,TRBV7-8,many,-,TGTGCCAGCAGCTCGGGGGACTCTCCGGGTGAGCCCCAGCATTTT,CASSSGDSPGEPQHF
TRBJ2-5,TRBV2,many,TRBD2,TGTGCCAGCACCCTAAACCACGGGACTAGCACTGAACAAGAGACCCAGTACTTC,CASTLNHGTSTEQETQYF
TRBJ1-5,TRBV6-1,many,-,TGTGCCAGCAGTTCACAAAGCAATCAGCCCCAGCATTTT,CASSSQSNQPQHF
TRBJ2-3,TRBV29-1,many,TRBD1,TGCAGCACTGACCTCCGGGACAGTGGCACAGATACGCAGTATTTT,CSTDLRDSGTDTQYF
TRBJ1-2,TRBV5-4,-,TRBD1,TGTGCCAGCAGCTTGCCAAAGGACAGGTTTAACTATGGCCACACCTTC,CASSLPKDRFNYGHTF
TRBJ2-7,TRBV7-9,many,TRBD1,TGTGCCAGCAGCCTTGACAGGGTCCTCTACGAGCAGTACTTC,CASSLDRVLYEQYF
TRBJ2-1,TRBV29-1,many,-,TGCAGCGTTGAAGGATCGACCGGGCAGTTCTTC,CSVEGSTGQFF
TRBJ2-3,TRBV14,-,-,TGTGCCAGCAGCCAAAAACTAGCCAGGCCAGATACGCAGTATTTT,CASSQKLARPDTQYF
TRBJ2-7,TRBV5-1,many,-,TGCGCCAGCAGCTTCGGGGGAAGGTACGAGCAGTACTTC,CASSFGGRYEQYF
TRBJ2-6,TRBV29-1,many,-,TGCAGCGCAATACTTGGACAGCCTTCCTACGTCCTGACTTTC,CSAILGQPSYVLTF
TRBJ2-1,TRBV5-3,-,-,TGTGCCAGCCTAAGGGCCGGGTACAATGAGCAGTTCTTC,CASLRAGYNEQFF
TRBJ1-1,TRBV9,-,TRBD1,TGTGCCAGCAGCTCTGGCTCAGGGGGAAACACTGAAGCTTTCTTT,CASSSGSGGNTEAFF
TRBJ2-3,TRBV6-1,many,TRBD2,TGTGCCAGCAGTGAAGCCTTCAGGGGAGCGGGGGGCACAGATACGCAGTATTTT,CASSEAFRGAGGTDTQYF
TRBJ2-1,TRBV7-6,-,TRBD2,TGTGCCAGCAGCTTAGTGGAGCGGGGGGGCTTAGGAAATGAGCAGTTCTTC,CASSLVERGGLGNEQFF
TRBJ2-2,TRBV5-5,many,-,TGTGCCAGCAGCTTGGTACAGGGCGGCGGGGAGCTGTTTTTT,CASSLVQGGGELFF
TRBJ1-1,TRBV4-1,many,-,TGCGCCAGCAGCCAAATAGGGGGGCTAACGGACACTGAAGCTTTCTTT,CASSQIGGLTDTEAFF